This T cell receptor beta chain was recorded in a study of blood T cell repertoires in COVID-19. Study details: Acute-phase and convalescent COVID-19 samples originated in the United States, Italy and Spain. T cells, B-cell-depleted T cells, or PBMCs provided the cDNA or gDNA that served as material.

As processed by the authors: Reference gene primer amplification gave estimated nucleated cell counts. Some clones are missing from TCRdb's copy, which holds only in-frame ones; the method was immunoSEQ multiplex PCR. V, J and clone size reflect that table, while D and trimming were determined from the DNA. Counted here are 350,000 or so clones, 89% occurring once; the ten biggest clones make up 3.9%. CDR1 and CDR2 from the germline V gene are SNHLY and FYNNEI. This CDR3 spans 13 amino acids. Trimming took 2 bases from V and 5 from J, leaving 9 bases between them. This chain joins TRBV2 and TRBJ1-2, with D uncertain. What was sequenced was peripheral blood. The sequence was obtained from a woman aged 55-70 years with COVID-19, enrolled during active disease. CDR3 amino acids: CASSEMATYGYTF. In DNA form, the CDR3 reads TGTGCCAGCAGTGAAATGGCGACATATGGCTACACCTTC.